Below, 22 T cell receptor beta chains from the same sample are listed, as sequenced in a study of blood T cell repertoires in COVID-19. Sequencing used immunoSEQ multiplex PCR; TCRdb keeps in-frame clones, though not all of them. The sample lists 100,000 to 120,000 clones, about 85% occurring once. Sequencing was performed on peripheral blood. The origin of the receptors is a human donor in a cohort sampled during active COVID-19.

This CDR3 reads CASSIGGVANTEAFF. The CDR3 DNA follows: TGTGCCAGTAGTATAGGGGGGGTCGCGAACACTGAAGCTTTCTTT. The rearrangement joins TRBV19 to TRBJ1-1, with a possible D match to TRBD1 (5 bases). From germline, CDR1 is LNHDA and CDR2 SQIVND (reference sequence). This CDR3 has 15 residues. The germline V and J ends were trimmed by 1 base and 1 base, with 10 bases remaining between them.

This chain links TRBV9 with TRBJ2-3, with D possibly TRBD1 on 6 matching bases. Germline CDR1 is SGDLS and CDR2 is YYNGEE. The CDR3 spans 14 residues. V was pared by 4 bases and J by 5 bases, with 14 bases between. CDR3 nucleotide sequence: TGTGCCAGCAGCAACCGGGACACCGAAGATACGCAGTATTTT. Protein sequence: CASSNRDTEDTQYF.

DNA of the CDR3: TGTGCCAGCAGCCGACAGGGGGCCACTGAAGCTTTCTTT. This gives the protein CASSRQGATEAFF. This chain connects TRBV11-2 to TRBJ1-1, with 10 bases matching TRBD1. Germline CDR1 is SGHAT and CDR2 is FQNNGV. CDR3 size: 13 residues. The ends lost 5 bases at V and 4 bases at J; junction bases unmatched: 1.

The genes are TRBV27 and TRBJ2-2, with 8 bases fitting TRBD1. CDR1 and CDR2 from the germline V gene are MNHEY and SMNVEV (reference sequence). The CDR3 spans 15 residues. V lost 4 bases and J lost 1; bases outside the gene matches: 2. The CDR3 sequence: CASSSGTGNTGELFF. CDR3 in DNA: TGTGCCAGCAGTTCCGGGACAGGGAACACCGGGGAGCTGTTTTTT.

The chain employs TRBV13 and TRBJ2-1, with D maybe TRBD1 (6 bases). The CDR3 contains 16 residues. V was clipped by 5 bases and J by 0 bases, with 14 bases between them. Germline values: CDR1 PRHDT, CDR2 FYEKMQ (reference sequence). The DNA of the CDR3 is TGTGCCAGCAGCCTCGTTCAGGGGAGCTCCTACAATGAGCAGTTCTTC. Amino acids: CASSLVQGSSYNEQFF.

This clone was seen a single time. V gene TRBV6-5 combines with J gene TRBJ1-5; D gene unclear. The germline V and J ends were trimmed by 2 bases and 6 bases, with 11 bases remaining between them. Germline V lookup: CDR1 MNHEY, CDR2 SVGAGI. This CDR3 contains 14 residues. DNA of the CDR3: TGTGCCAGCAGTTACCGGGGAGTTGGTCAGCCCCAGCATTTT. It specifies CASSYRGVGQPQHF.

The rearrangement links TRBV7-6 to TRBJ2-1, with D tentatively TRBD2 (5 bases). This CDR3 spans 12 amino acids. V lost 4 bases and J 5 bases, leaving 6 bases between the germline ends. Per germline, CDR1 SGHVS and CDR2 FNYEAQ. The CDR3 DNA reads as TGTGCCAGCAGCTCGGGAAACAATGAGCAGTTCTTC. Its translation is CASSSGNNEQFF.

The CDR3 DNA reads TGTGCCAGCAGTTCATCACCACAGGGGGCAATCTATGGCTACACCTTC. Residues: CASSSSPQGAIYGYTF. The rearrangement uses TRBV6-5 and TRBJ1-2, with TRBD1 matching over 9 bases. Germline values: CDR1 MNHEY, CDR2 SVGAGI. The CDR3 has 16 amino acids. With V trimmed by 4 bases and J by 4 bases, 10 bases remained unmatched.

V gene TRBV11-2 combines with J gene TRBJ2-7, with 7 bases lining up with TRBD2. V gave up 6 bases and J gave up 4 bases; unmatched junction bases: 9. This CDR3 contains 14 residues. Germline assignment: CDR1 SGHAT and CDR2 FQNNGV. CDR3 sequence (DNA): TGTGCCAGCAGTCAAGCGGGGCCCACTTACGAGCAGTACTTC. Translating gives CASSQAGPTYEQYF.

The genes are TRBV12-3 or TRBV12-4 and TRBJ2-7; weak D call: TRBD2 (7 bases). The CDR3 totals 13 residues. V dropped 5 bases and J dropped 3 bases, with 11 bases sitting between them. CDR3: CASSREGGYEQYF. The CDR3 DNA reads TGTGCCAGCAGTAGGGAGGGGGGCTACGAGCAGTACTTC.

The V and J genes are TRBV5-1 and TRBJ2-3; 9 bases are shared with TRBD1. Germline CDR1 is SGHRS and CDR2 is YFSETQ. The CDR3 runs 14 residues. Trimming at V came to 1 base and at J to 4 bases, leaving 1 base not matched to a gene. The CDR3 region is CASSLTGGADTQYF. CDR3 DNA sequence: TGCGCCAGCAGCTTGACAGGGGGCGCAGATACGCAGTATTTT.

V gene TRBV3-1 (or the pseudogene TRBV3-2) combines with J gene TRBJ1-2; no reliable D call. The V gene's germline CDR1 is LGHDT and CDR2 YNNKEL (reference sequence). The CDR3 sequence is 14 residues long. The germline V and J ends were trimmed by 6 bases and 1 base, with 12 bases remaining between them. CDR3 amino acids: CASSRSSDNYGYTF. DNA for the CDR3: TGTGCCAGCAGTCGTTCTAGCGATAACTATGGCTACACCTTC.

This clone was observed a few times. The rearrangement joins TRBV28 to TRBJ1-2; 7 nucleotides align to TRBD1. CDR3 size: 14 residues. Germline-derived CDR1 and CDR2 are MDHEN and SYDVKM. Trimming took 0 bases from V and 3 from J; bases not matched to a gene: 1. The CDR3 is CASSLWDRYYGYTF. CDR3 bases: TGTGCCAGCAGTTTATGGGACAGGTACTATGGCTACACCTTC.

The chain couples TRBV28 to TRBJ1-2; D remains ambiguous. Deletions cut 3 bases from V and 0 bases from J, with 14 bases between. The CDR3 length is 16 residues. Germline V lookup: CDR1 MDHEN, CDR2 SYDVKM. The CDR3 spells CASSLPTHPTNYGYTF. The DNA for the CDR3 is TGTGCCAGCAGTTTGCCTACTCACCCCACTAACTATGGCTACACCTTC.

The sample holds one count of this clone. The chain uses TRBV25-1 and TRBJ1-2, with 8 bases that match TRBD1. The CDR3 covers 14 residues. The ends lost 7 bases at V and 3 bases at J; junction bases unmatched: 7. Germline assignment: CDR1 MGHDK and CDR2 SYGVNS. The CDR3 DNA reads TGTGCCAGCACCTCGGACAGGGACGACTATGGCTACACCTTC. It specifies CASTSDRDDYGYTF.

The CDR3 DNA is TGTGCCAGCAGTGAAGCGGGCAGAATTAATGAAAAACTGTTTTTT. Translating it yields CASSEAGRINEKLFF. The chain employs TRBV2 and TRBJ1-4, with no clear D. Germline-derived CDR1 and CDR2 are SNHLY and FYNNEI. V was pared by 0 bases and J by 4 bases, with 9 bases between. The CDR3 extends over 15 amino acids.

The chain recombines TRBV18 with TRBJ2-7; 8 nucleotides align to TRBD1. The CDR3 length is 14 residues. V lost 5 bases and J lost 6; bases outside the gene matches: 9. Germline V gives CDR1 KGHSH, CDR2 LQKENI. In DNA, the CDR3 is TGTGCCAGCTCAAAAACGGGACAGGATGGCGAGCAGTACTTC. This encodes CASSKTGQDGEQYF.

This chain joins TRBV27 and TRBJ2-7; D might be TRBD2 (5 bases). Germline CDR1 MNHEY, CDR2 SMNVEV (reference sequence). The CDR3 runs to 12 residues. V lost 5 bases and J 4 bases, leaving 9 bases between the germline ends. The CDR3 DNA is TGTGCCAGCAGTAAGCCGGGGTACGAGCAGTACTTC. Protein product: CASSKPGYEQYF.

The chain couples TRBV4-2 to TRBJ2-5; 9 positions match TRBD2. The germline V gene has CDR1 LGHNA and CDR2 YNFKEQ. The CDR3 is made up of 14 amino acids. The V segment lost 1 base and the J segment 5 bases; nucleotides outside the gene matches: 2. The CDR3 DNA reads as TGTGCCAGCAGCCAAGGGACTAGCGAGGAGACCCAGTACTTC. This translates into CASSQGTSEETQYF.

The chain uses TRBV21-1 and TRBJ2-5; the D segment call TRBD1 is taken from the table without a DNA check. TRBV21-1 is tagged as a pseudogene. This CDR3 spans 14 amino acids. The CDR3, as DNA: TGTGCCAGCAGCAAAGACAGGGGGAGAGAGACCCAGTACTTC. Translating it yields CASSKDRGRETQYF.

The chain employs TRBV11-2 and TRBJ2-7, with D maybe TRBD2 (6 bases). Trimming took off 5 bases at V and 3 bases at J, with 11 bases between the two ends. CDR3 length: 13 residues. Germline-derived CDR1 and CDR2 are SGHAT and FQNNGV. CDR3 region: CASSPGRFYEQYF. Here the CDR3 DNA reads TGTGCCAGCAGCCCAGGGAGGTTCTACGAGCAGTACTTC.

The rearrangement uses TRBV19 and TRBJ1-5; no definite D call. Germline V gives CDR1 LNHDA, CDR2 SQIVND (reference sequence). The CDR3 covers 17 residues. Trimming removed 1 base from V and 0 bases from J, with 13 bases in between. Written as DNA, the CDR3 is TGTGCCAGTAGTATAGTTACGGGAACCTATAGCAATCAGCCCCAGCATTTT. Translation gives CASSIVTGTYSNQPQHF. Full variable domain (remainder filled in from reference TRBV19 and TRBJ1-5): DGGITQSPKYLFRKEGQNVTLSCEQNLNHDAMYWYRQDPGQGLRLIYYSQIVNDFQKGDIAEGYSVSREKKESFPLTVTSAQKNPTAFYLCASSIVTGTYSNQPQHFGDGTRLSIL.